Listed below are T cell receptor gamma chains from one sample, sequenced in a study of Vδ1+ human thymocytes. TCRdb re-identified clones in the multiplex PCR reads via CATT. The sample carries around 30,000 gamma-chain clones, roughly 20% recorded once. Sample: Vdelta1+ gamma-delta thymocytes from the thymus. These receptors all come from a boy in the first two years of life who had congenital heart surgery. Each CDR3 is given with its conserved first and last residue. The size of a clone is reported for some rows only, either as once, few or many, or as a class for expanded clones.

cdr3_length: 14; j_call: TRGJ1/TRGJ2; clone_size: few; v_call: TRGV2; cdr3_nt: TGTGCCACCTGGGACGGGCCTTCTCCTTATAAGAAACTCTTT; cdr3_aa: CATWDGPSPYKKLF
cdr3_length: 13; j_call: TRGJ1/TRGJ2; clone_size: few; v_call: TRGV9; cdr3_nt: TGTGCCTTGTGGGAGGTGCTAAATTATAAGAAACTCTTT; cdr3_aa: CALWEVLNYKKLF
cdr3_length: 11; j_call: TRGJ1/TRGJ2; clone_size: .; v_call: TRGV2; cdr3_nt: TGTGCCGCCTGGGACGGTATTAAGAAACTCTTT; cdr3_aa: CAAWDGIKKLF
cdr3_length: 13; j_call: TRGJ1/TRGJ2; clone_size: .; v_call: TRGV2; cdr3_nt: TGCGCCACCTGGGACGGGCGCTATTATAAGAAACTCTTT; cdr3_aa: CATWDGRYYKKLF
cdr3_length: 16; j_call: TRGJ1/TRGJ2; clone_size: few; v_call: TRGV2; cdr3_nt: TGTGCCACCTGGGACGGGCATTTCGGCCGGGATTATAAGAAACTCTTT; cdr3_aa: CATWDGHFGRDYKKLF
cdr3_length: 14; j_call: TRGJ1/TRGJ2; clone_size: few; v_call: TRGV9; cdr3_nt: TGTGCCTTGTGGGAGGGCAGGGCGAGGTATAAGAAACTCTTT; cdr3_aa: CALWEGRARYKKLF
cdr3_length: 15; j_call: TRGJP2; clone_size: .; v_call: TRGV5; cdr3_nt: TGTGCCACCTGGGATGAGGATAGTAGTGATTGGATCAAGACGTTT; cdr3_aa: CATWDEDSSDWIKTF
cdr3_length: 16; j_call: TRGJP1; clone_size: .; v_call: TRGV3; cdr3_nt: TGTGCCACCTGGGATGAGAGGCGGGGCACTGGTTGGTTCAAGATATTT; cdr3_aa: CATWDERRGTGWFKIF
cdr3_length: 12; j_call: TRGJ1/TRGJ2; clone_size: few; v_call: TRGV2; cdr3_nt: TGTGCCACCTGGGACTTCTCAGGGGGGAAACTCTTT; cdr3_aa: CATWDFSGGKLF
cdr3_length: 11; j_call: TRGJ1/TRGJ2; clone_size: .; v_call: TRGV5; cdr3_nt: TGTGCCACCTGGGACAGGCACAGGAAACTCTTT; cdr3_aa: CATWDRHRKLF
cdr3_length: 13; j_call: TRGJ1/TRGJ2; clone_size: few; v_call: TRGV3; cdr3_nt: TGTGCCACCTGGGACAGGCGGCGCTATAAGAAACTCTTT; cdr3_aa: CATWDRRRYKKLF
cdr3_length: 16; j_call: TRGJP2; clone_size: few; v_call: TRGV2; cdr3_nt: TGTGCCACCTGGGCCGTGATCCCCCATAGGGATTGGATCAAGACGTTT; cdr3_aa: CATWAVIPHRDWIKTF
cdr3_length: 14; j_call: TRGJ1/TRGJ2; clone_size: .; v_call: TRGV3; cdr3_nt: TGTGCCACCTGGGACGTACCGGGGTGTTATAAGAAACTCTTT; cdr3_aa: CATWDVPGCYKKLF
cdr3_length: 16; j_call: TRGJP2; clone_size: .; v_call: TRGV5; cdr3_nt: TGTGCCACCTGGGACCGGCGGGGTTTTCGTGATTGGATCAAGACGTTT; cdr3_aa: CATWDRRGFRDWIKTF
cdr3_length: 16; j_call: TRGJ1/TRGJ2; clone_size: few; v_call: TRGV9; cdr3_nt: TGTGCCTTGTGGGAGGTTCCCCGTGAACTTTATTATAAGAAACTCTTT; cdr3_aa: CALWEVPRELYYKKLF
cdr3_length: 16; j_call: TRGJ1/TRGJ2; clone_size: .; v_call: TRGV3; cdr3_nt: TGTGCCACCTGGGCCAACAACCACCACCTTTATTATAAGAAACTCTTT; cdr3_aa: CATWANNHHLYYKKLF
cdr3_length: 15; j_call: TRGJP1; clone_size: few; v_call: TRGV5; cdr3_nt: TGTGCCACCTGGCCCCCCACCAACACTGGTTGGTTCAAGATATTT; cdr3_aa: CATWPPTNTGWFKIF
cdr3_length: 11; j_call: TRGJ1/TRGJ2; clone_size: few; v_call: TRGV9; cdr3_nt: TGTGCCTTGTGGGAAGACTATAAGAAACTCTTT; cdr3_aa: CALWEDYKKLF
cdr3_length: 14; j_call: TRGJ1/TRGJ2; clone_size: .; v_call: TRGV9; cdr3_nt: TGTGCCTTGTGGGAGAACCAGAATTATTATAAGAAACTCTTT; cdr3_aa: CALWENQNYYKKLF
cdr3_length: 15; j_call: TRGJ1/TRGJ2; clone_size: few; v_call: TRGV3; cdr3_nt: TGTGCCACCTGGGACAGAGAGGAGGAGGAATATAAGAAACTCTTT; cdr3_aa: CATWDREEEEYKKLF
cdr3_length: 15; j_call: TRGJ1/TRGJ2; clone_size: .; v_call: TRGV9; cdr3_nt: TGTGCCTTGTGGGAGGTGCTATCGAATTATTATAAGAAACTCTTT; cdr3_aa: CALWEVLSNYYKKLF
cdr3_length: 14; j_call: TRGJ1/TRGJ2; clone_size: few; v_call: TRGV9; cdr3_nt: TGTGCCTTGTGGGAGGTGAAGTCGATGAGGAAGAAACTCTTT; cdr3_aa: CALWEVKSMRKKLF
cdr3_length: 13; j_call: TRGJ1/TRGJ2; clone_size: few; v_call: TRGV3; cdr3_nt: TGTGCCACCTGGGACCGTCGTTATTATAAGAAACTCTTT; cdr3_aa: CATWDRRYYKKLF
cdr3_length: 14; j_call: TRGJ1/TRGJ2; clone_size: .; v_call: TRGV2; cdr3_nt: TGTGCCACCTGGGACGGGCACGATTATTATAAGAAACTCTTT; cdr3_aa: CATWDGHDYYKKLF
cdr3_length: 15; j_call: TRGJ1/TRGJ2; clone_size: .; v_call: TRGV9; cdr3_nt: TGTGCCTTGTGGGAGGTGCGAGCCCCTTATTATAAGAAACTCTTT; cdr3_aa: CALWEVRAPYYKKLF
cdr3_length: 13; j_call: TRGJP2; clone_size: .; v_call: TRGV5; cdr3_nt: TGTGCCACCTGGGACAGGCCGGATTGGATCAAGACGTTT; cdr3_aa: CATWDRPDWIKTF
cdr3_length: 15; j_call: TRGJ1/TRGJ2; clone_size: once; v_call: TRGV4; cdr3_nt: TGTGCCACCTGGGATGGGTCAGGGGGCGATTATAAGAAACTCTTT; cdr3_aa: CATWDGSGGDYKKLF
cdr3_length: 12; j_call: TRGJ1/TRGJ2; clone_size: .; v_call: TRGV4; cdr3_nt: TGTGCCACCTGGGTAGGGGGGAATAAGAAACTCTTT; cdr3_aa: CATWVGGNKKLF
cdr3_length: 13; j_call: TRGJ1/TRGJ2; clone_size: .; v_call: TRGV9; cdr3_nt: TGTGCCTTGTGGGAGGTGCTGTTATATAAGAAACTCTTT; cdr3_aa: CALWEVLLYKKLF
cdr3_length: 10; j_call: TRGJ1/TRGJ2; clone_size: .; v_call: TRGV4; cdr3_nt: TGTGCCCCCGGCGGGGACAAGAAACTCTTT; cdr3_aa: CAPGGDKKLF
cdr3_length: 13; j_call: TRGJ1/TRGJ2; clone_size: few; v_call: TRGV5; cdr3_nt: TGTGCCACCTGGGCCCGCGGTTATTATAAGAAACTCTTT; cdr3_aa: CATWARGYYKKLF
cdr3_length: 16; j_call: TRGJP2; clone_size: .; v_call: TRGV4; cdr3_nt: TGTGCCACCTGGGACCGGGCCCCCGGGGGTGATTGGATCAAGACGTTT; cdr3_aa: CATWDRAPGGDWIKTF
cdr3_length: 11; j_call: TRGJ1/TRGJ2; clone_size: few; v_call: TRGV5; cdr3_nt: TGTGCCACCTGGGACAGTGCGAGGAAACTCTTT; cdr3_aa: CATWDSARKLF
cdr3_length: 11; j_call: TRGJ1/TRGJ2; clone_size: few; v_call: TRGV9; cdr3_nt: TGTGCCTTGTGGGAGGTGTTCCGGAAACTCTTT; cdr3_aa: CALWEVFRKLF
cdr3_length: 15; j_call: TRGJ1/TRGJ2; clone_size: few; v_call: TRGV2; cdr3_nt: TGTGCCACCTGGGACGGGCAAGGCAATTATTATAAGAAACTCTTT; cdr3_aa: CATWDGQGNYYKKLF
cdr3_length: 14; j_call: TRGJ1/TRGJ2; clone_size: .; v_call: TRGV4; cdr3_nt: TGTGCCACCTGGGATGGCCGAATCTATTATAAGAAACTCTTT; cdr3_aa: CATWDGRIYYKKLF
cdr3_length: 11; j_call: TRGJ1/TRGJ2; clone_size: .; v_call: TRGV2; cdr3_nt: TGTGCCACCTGGGACGGAGTTAAGAAACTCTTT; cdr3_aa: CATWDGVKKLF
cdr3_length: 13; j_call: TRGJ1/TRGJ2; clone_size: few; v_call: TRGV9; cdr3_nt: TGTGCCTTGTGGGACCCTCCTTATTATAAGAAACTCTTT; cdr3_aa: CALWDPPYYKKLF